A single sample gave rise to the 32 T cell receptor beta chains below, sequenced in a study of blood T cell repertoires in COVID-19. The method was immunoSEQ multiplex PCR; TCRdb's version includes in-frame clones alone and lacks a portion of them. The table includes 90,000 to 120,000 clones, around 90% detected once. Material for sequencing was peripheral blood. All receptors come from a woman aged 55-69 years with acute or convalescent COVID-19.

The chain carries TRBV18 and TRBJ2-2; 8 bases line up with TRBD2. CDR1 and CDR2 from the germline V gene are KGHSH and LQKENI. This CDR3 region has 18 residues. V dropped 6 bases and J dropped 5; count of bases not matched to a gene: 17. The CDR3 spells CASSQKAPGGPFTGELFF. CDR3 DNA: TGTGCCAGCTCCCAAAAGGCACCGGGAGGGCCATTTACCGGGGAGCTGTTTTTT.

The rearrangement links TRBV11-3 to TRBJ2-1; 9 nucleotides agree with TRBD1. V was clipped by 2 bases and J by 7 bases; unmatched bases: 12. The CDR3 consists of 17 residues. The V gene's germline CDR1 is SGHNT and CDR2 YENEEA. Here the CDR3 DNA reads TGTGCCAGCAGCTTAACTACCGGGACAGGGATTAGGAATGAGCAGTTCTTC. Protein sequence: CASSLTTGTGIRNEQFF. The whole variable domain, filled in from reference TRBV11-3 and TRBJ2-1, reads EAGVVQSPRYKIIEKKQPVAFWCNPISGHNTLYWYLQNLGQGPELLIRYENEEAVDDSQLPKDRFSAERLKGVDSTLKIQPAELGDSAVYLCASSLTTGTGIRNEQFFGPGTRLTVL.

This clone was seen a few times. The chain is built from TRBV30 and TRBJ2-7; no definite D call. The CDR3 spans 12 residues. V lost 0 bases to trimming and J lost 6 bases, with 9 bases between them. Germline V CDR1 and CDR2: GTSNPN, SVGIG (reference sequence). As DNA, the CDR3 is TGTGCCTGGAGTGTTTTGGAGATCGAGCAGTACTTC. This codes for CAWSVLEIEQYF.

The CDR3 protein is CASPLAGTGNEKLFF. In nucleotides, the CDR3 is TGCGCCAGCCCCCTCGCCGGGACAGGTAATGAAAAACTGTTTTTT. This chain links TRBV23-1 with TRBJ1-4, with 8 nucleotides matching TRBD1. TRBV23-1 is an ORF for which the function is uncertain. CDR3 length equals 15 residues. V shed 8 bases and J 4 bases; nucleotides not matched to a gene: 9.

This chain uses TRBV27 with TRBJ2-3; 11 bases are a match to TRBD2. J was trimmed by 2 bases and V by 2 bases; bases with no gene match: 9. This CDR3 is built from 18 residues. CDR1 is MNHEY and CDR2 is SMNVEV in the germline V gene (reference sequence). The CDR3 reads CASSLNPTTSGTTDTQYF. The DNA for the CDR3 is TGTGCCAGCAGTTTAAACCCCACGACTAGCGGGACCACAGATACGCAGTATTTT.

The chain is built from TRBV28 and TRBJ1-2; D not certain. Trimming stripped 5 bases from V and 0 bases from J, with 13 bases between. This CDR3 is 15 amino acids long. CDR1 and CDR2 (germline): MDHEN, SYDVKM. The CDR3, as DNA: TGTGCCAGCAGTCAATACAGCTCTCCTAACTATGGCTACACCTTC. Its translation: CASSQYSSPNYGYTF.

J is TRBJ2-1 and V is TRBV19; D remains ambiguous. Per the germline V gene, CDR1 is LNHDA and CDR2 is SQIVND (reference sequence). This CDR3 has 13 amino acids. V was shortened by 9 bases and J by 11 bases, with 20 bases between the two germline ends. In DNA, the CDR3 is TGTGCCAGCAGTGATCATTCAATGAGTAAGCAGTTCTTC. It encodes CASSDHSMSKQFF.

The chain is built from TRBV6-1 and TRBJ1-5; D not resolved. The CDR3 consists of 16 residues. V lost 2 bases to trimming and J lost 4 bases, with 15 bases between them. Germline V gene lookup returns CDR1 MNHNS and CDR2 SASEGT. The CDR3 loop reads CASSELGGHLNQPQHF. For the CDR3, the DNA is TGTGCCAGCAGTGAACTTGGAGGGCACCTTAATCAGCCCCAGCATTTT.

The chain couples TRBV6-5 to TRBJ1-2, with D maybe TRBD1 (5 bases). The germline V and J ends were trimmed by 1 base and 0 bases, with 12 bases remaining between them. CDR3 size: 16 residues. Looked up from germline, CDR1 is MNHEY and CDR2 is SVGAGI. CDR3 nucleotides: TGTGCCAGCAGTTACTTAGGGGTTTTAGCTAACTATGGCTACACCTTC. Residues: CASSYLGVLANYGYTF.

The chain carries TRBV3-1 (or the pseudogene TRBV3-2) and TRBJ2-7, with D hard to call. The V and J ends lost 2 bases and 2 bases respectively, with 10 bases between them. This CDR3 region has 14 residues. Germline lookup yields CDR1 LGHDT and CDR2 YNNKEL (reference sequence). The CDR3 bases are TGTGCCAGCAGCCAAAGCTACCGTCCCTACGAGCAGTACTTC. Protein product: CASSQSYRPYEQYF.

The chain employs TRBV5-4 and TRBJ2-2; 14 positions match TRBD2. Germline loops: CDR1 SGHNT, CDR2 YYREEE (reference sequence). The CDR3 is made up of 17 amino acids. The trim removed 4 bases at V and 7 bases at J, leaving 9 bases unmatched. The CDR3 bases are TGTGCCAGCAGCCCGGGGACTAGCGGGAGCTTGGGCGGGGAGCTGTTTTTT. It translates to CASSPGTSGSLGGELFF.

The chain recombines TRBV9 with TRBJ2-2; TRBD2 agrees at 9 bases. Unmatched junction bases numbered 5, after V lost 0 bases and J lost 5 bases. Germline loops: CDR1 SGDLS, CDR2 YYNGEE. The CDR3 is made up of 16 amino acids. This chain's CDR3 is CASSVVALAGTGELFF. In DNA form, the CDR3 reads TGTGCCAGCAGCGTAGTGGCACTAGCGGGTACCGGGGAGCTGTTTTTT.

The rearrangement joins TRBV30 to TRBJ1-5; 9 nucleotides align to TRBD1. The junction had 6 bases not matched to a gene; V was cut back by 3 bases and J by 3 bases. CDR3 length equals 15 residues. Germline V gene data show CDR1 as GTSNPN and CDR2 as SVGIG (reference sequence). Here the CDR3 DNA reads TGTGCCTGGAGGGGCCGGGACAGGGTCAATCAGCCCCAGCATTTT. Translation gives CAWRGRDRVNQPQHF.

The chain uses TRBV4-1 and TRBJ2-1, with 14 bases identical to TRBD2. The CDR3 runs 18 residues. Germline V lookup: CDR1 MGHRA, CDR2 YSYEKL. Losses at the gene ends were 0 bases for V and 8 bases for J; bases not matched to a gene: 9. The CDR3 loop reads CASSQDQGLAGVGYEQFF. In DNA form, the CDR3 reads TGCGCCAGCAGCCAAGATCAGGGACTAGCGGGAGTTGGTTATGAGCAGTTCTTC.

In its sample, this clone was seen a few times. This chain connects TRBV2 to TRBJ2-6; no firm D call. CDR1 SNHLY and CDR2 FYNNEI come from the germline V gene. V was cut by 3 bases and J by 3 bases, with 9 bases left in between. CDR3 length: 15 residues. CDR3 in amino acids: CASSDSVVGANVLTF. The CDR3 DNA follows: TGTGCCAGCAGTGATAGTGTAGTTGGGGCCAACGTCCTGACTTTC.

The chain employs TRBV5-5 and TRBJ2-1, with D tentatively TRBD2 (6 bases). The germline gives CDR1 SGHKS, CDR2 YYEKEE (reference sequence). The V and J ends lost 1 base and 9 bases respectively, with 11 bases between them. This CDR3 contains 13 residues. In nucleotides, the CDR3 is TGTGCCAGCAGCTTGTCTAGCGTAGGTGAGCAGTTCTTC. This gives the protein CASSLSSVGEQFF.

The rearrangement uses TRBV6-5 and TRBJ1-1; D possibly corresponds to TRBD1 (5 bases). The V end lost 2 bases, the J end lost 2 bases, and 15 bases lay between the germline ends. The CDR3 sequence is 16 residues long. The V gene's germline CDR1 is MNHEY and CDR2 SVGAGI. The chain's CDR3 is CASSYAPRGSNTEAFF. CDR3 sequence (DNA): TGTGCCAGCAGTTACGCCCCTAGGGGTTCCAACACTGAAGCTTTCTTT.

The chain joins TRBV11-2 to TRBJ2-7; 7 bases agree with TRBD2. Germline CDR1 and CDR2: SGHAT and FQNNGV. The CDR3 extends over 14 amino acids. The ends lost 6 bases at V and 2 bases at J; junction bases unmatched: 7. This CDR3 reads CASREWGGPYEQYF. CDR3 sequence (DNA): TGTGCCAGCAGGGAGTGGGGGGGACCCTACGAGCAGTACTTC.

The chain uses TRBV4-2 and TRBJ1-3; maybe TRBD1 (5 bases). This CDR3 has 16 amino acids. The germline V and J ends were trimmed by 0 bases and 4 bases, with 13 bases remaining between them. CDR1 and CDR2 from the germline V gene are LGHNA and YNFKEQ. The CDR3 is CASSQDPQGGGNTIYF. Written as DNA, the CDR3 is TGTGCCAGCAGCCAAGATCCCCAGGGAGGCGGAAACACCATATATTTT.

DNA of the CDR3: TGTGCCAGCAGTTTAATGCATACCGGTGGCTACACCTTC. Translated: CASSLMHTGGYTF. The V and J genes are TRBV28 and TRBJ1-2; no clear D. The CDR3 extends over 13 amino acids. Trimming pared 2 bases from V and 7 bases from J, leaving 11 bases between. Looked up from germline, CDR1 is MDHEN and CDR2 is SYDVKM.

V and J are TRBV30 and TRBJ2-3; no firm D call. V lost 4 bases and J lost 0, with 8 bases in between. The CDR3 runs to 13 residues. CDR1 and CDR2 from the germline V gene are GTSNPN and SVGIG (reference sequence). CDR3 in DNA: TGTGCCTGGACCGAGCTCAGCACAGATACGCAGTATTTT. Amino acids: CAWTELSTDTQYF.

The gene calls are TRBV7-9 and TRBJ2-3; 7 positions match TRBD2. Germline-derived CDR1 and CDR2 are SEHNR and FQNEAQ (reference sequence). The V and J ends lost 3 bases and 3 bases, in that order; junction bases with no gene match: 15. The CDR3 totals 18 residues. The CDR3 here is CASSFRRLAGGGTDTQYF. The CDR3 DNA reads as TGTGCCAGCAGCTTCAGGAGGTTAGCGGGTGGGGGAACAGATACGCAGTATTTT.

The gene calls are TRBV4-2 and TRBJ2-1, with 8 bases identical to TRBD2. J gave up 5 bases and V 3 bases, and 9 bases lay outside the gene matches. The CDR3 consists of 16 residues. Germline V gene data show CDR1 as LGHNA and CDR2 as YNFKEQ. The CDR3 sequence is CASSHLSGGGDNEQFF. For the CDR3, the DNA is TGTGCCAGCAGCCATCTCAGCGGGGGAGGAGACAATGAGCAGTTCTTC.

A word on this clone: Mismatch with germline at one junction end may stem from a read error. The CDR3 nucleotides read TGTGCCAGCAGTCAAGGGCGGGAGACAGATACGCAGTATTTT. Amino acid sequence: CASSQGRETDTQYF. This chain connects TRBV3-1 (or the pseudogene TRBV3-2) to TRBJ2-3; 7 bases line up with TRBD2. The CDR3 spans 14 residues. The germline gives CDR1 LGHDT, CDR2 YNNKEL (reference sequence).

The chain's CDR3 is CASSSKGEVRTDTQYF. CDR3 nucleotide sequence: TGTGCCAGCAGCTCGAAGGGGGAAGTGCGCACAGATACGCAGTATTTT. V is TRBV5-6 and J is TRBJ2-3, with D possibly being TRBD1 (6 bases). Germline CDR1 reads SGHDT; CDR2 reads YYEEEE. V lost 3 bases and J 1 base, leaving 15 bases between the germline ends. The CDR3 sequence is 16 residues long.

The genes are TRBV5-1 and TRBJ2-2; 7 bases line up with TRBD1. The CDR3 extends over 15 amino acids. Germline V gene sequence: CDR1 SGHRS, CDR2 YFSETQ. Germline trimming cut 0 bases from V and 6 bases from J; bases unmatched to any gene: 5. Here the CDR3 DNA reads TGCGCCAGCAGCTTGGACGGCAGGGGGTCCGGGGAGCTGTTTTTT. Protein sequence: CASSLDGRGSGELFF.

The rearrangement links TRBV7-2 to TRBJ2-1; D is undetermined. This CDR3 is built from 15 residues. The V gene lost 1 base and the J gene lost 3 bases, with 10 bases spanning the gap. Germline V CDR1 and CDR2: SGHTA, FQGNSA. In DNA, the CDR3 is TGTGCCAGCAGCTTAGGTGTCCTAGTCTACAATGAGCAGTTCTTC. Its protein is CASSLGVLVYNEQFF.

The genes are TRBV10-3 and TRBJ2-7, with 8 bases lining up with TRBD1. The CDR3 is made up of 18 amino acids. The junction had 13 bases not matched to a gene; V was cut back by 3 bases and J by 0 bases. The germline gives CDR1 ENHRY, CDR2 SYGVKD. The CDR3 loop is CAISERLDRGRSSYEQYF. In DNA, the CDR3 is TGTGCCATCAGTGAAAGGCTCGACAGGGGACGGTCCTCCTACGAGCAGTACTTC.

The CDR3 DNA follows: TGTGCCAGCAGCCCTGACAGGGGGCTTGGCTATGGCTACACCTTC. This sequence encodes CASSPDRGLGYGYTF. V is TRBV7-8 and J is TRBJ1-2, with TRBD1 matching 10 bases. The V segment lost 5 bases and the J segment 4 bases; nucleotides outside the gene matches: 7. This CDR3 comprises 15 residues. The germline V gene encodes CDR1 SGHVS and CDR2 FQNEAQ.

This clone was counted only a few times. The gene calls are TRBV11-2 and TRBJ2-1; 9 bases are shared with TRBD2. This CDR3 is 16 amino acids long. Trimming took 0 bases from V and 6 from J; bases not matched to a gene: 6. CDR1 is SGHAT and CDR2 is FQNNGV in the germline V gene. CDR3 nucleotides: TGTGCCAGCAGCTTAGAGGGGCTAGCGGGGATCAATGAGCAGTTCTTC. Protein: CASSLEGLAGINEQFF.

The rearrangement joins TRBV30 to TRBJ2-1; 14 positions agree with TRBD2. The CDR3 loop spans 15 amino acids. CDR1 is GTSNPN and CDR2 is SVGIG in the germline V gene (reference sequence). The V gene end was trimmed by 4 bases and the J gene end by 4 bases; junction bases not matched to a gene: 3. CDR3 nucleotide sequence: TGTGCCTGGAAGACTAGCGGGAGGGCGTACAATGAGCAGTTCTTC. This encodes CAWKTSGRAYNEQFF.

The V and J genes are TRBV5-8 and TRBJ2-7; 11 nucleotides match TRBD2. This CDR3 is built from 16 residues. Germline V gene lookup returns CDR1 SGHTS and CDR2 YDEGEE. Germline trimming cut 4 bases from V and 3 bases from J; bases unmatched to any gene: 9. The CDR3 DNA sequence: TGTGCCAGCAGCCTATGGACTAGCGGGTCCCTCTACGAGCAGTACTTC. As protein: CASSLWTSGSLYEQYF.